This T cell receptor beta chain was found in a study of early T cells in non-severe SARS-CoV-2 infection. Ten or more counts support this clonotype. This CDR3 spans 17 amino acids. Germline trimming cut 5 bases from V and 10 bases from J; bases unmatched to any gene: 17. The germline gives CDR1 MDHEN, CDR2 SYDVKM. Attachment of unique molecular identifiers to individual cDNA molecules was performed. One entry per CDR3 protein, called by TCRdb with MiXCR from the 5' RACE reads. The profile shows some 60,000 distinct CDR3 sequences, approximately 12% of them singletons. The rearrangement joins TRBV28 to TRBJ1-6; 7 bases align to TRBD1. This TCR came from an adult who was a healthcare worker with PCR-confirmed SARS-CoV-2 infection or an uninfected control (not recorded which). Here the sequenced sample was whole blood, taken at baseline. Here the CDR3 reads CASSLAGTAAFGSPLHF. As DNA, the CDR3 is TGTGCCAGCAGTCTAGCCGGGACAGCTGCTTTTGGCTCACCCCTCCACTTT.